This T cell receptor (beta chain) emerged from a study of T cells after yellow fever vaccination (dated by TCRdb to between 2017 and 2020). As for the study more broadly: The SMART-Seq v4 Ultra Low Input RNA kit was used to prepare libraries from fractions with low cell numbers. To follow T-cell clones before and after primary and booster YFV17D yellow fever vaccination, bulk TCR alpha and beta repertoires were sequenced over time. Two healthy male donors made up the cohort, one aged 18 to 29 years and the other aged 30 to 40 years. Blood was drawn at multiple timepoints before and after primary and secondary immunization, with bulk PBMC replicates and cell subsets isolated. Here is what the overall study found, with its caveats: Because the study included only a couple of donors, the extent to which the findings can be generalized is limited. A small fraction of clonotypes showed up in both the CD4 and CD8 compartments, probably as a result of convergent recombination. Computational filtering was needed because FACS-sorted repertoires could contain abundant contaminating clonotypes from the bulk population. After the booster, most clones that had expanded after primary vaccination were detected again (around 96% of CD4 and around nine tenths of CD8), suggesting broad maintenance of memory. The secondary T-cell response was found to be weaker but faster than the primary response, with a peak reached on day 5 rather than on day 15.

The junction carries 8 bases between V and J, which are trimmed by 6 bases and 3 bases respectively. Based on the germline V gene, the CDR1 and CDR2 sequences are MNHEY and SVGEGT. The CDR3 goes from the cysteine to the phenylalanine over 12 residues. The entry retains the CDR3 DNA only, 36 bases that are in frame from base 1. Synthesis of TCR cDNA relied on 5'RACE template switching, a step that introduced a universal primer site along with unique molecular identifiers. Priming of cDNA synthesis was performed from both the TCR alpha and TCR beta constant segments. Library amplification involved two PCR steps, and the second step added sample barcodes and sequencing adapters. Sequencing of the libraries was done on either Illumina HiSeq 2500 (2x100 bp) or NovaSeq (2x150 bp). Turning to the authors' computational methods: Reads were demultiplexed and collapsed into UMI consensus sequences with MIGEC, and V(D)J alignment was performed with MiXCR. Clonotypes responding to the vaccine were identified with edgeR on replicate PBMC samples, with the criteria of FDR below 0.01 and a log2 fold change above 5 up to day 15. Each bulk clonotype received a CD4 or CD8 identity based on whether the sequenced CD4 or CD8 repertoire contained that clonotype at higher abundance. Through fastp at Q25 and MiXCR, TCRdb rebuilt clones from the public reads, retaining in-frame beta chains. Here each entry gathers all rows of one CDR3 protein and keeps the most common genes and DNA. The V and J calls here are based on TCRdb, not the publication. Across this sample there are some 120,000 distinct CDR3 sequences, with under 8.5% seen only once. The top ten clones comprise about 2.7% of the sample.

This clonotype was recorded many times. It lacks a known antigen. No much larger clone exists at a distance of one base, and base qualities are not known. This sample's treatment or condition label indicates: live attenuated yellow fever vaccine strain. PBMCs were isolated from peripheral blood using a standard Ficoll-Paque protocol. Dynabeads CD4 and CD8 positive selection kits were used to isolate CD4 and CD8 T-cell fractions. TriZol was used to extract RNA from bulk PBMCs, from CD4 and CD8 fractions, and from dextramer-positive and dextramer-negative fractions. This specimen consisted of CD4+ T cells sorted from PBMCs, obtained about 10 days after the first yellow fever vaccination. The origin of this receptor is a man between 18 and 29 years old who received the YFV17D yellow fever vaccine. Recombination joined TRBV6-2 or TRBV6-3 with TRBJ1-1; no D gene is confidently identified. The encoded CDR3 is CASRPDYTEAFF. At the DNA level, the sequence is TGTGCCAGCAGGCCAGATTACACTGAAGCTTTCTTT.